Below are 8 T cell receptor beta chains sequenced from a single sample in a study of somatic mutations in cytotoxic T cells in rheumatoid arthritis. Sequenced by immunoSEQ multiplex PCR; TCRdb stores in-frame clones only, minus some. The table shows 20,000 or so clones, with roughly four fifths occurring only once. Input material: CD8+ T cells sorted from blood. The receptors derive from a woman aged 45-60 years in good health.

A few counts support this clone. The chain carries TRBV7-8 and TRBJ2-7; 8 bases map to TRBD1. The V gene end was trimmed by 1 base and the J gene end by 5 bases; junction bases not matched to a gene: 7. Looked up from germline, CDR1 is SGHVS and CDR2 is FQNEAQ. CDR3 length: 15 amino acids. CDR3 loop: CASSLGTGSSHEQYF. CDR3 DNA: TGTGCCAGCAGCTTAGGGACAGGGTCTTCCCACGAGCAGTACTTC. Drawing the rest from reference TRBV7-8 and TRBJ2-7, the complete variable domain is GAGVSQSPRYKVAKRGQDVALRCDPISGHVSLFWYQQALGQGPEFLTYFQNEAQLDKSGLPSDRFFAERPEGSVSTLKIQRTQQEDSAVYLCASSLGTGSSHEQYFGPGTRLTVT.

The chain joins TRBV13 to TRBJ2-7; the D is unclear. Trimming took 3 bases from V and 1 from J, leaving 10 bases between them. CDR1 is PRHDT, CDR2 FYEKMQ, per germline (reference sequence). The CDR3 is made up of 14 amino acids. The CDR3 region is CASSFISHSYEQYF. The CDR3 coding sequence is TGTGCCAGCAGCTTTATCTCACATTCCTACGAGCAGTACTTC.

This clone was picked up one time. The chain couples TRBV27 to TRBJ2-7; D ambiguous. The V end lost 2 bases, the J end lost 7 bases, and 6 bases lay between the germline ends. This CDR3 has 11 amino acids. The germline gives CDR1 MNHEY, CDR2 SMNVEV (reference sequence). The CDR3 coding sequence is TGTGCCAGCAGTTTAGGGCAAGAGCAGTACTTC. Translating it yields CASSLGQEQYF.

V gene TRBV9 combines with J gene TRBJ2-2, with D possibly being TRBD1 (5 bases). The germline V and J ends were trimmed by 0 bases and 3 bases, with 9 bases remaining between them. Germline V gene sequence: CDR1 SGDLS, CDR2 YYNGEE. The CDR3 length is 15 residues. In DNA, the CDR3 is TGTGCCAGCAGCGTAGCCCAGGGATACACCGGGGAGCTGTTTTTT. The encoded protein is CASSVAQGYTGELFF.

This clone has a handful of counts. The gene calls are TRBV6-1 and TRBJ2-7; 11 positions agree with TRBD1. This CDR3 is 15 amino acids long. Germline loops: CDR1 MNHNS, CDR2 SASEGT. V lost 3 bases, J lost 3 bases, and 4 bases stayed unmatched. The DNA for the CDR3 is TGTGCCAGCAGTGATGGGACAGGGGGATACTACGAGCAGTACTTC. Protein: CASSDGTGGYYEQYF.

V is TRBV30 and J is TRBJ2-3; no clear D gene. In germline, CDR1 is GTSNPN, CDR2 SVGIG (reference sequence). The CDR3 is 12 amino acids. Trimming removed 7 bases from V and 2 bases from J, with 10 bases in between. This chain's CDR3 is CAYLVLTDTQYF. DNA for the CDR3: TGTGCCTACTTAGTCCTCACAGATACGCAGTATTTT.

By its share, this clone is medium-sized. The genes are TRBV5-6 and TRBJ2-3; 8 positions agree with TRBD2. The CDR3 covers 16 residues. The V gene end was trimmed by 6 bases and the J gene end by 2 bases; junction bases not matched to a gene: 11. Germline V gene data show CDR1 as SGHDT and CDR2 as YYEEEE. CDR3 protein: CASIPGGGDITDTQYF. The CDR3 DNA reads TGTGCCAGCATCCCCGGGGGGGGAGATATCACAGATACGCAGTATTTT.

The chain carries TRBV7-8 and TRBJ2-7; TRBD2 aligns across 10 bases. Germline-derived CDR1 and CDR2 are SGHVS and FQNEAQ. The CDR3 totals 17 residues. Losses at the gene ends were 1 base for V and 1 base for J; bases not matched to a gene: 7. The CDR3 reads CASSLGGASGRSYEQYF. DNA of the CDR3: TGTGCCAGCAGCTTAGGCGGGGCTAGCGGGAGATCCTACGAGCAGTACTTC.